The clone carrying this T cell receptor beta chain is labeled large (0.1 to 1%). Its antigen is as yet unknown. Trimming cost V 6 bases and J 7 bases; bases outside gene matches: 12. The CDR3 loop spans 15 amino acids. Germline values: CDR1 LNHNV, CDR2 YYDKDF (reference sequence). Multiplex touch-down PCR with TRB-A/B primers amplified rearranged V-D-J TRB sequences. TCRdb recomputed calls from the multiplex PCR reads with MiXCR, one row per CDR3 protein. The table lists some 980 distinct CDR3 sequences, approximately 29% of them singletons. Peripheral blood genomic DNA, not sorted cells or RNA, was the template. The sample is drawn from a study of T cell repertoires in aging, cancer and after chemotherapy. For the study at large: The whole study produced a dataset of several million TCR reads. Study-wide results and caveats: No conclusions about immunological memory after chemotherapy can be drawn from the repertoire data. Median generation probability rose over the chemotherapy interval in each cancer cohort, suggesting rebound thymic output. Untreated cancer patients had significantly lower blood TCR diversity than age-matched healthy donors.

Sequenced: blood. The TCR was taken from a human donor with a solid tumor. V gene TRBV15 combines with J gene TRBJ2-1, with 7 bases identical to TRBD1. CDR3 in amino acids: CATRGGQDLTNEQFF. The CDR3 DNA is TGTGCCACCAGGGGCGGACAGGATCTTACAAATGAGCAGTTCTTC.